This T cell receptor beta chain was identified during a study of T cell responses to AZD1222 COVID-19 vaccine. Study-wide results and limits: The number of AZD1222 recipients seropositive at baseline was only five to seven. Clonal diversity was possibly underestimated; the donors were predominantly white British and more often female.

V lost 4 bases to trimming and J lost 2 bases; unmatched junction nucleotides: 10. Germline V CDR1 and CDR2: SGHRS, YFSETQ. The CDR3 is 16 amino acids. Notes on this clone: The antigen is undetermined.

The data were produced by immunoSEQ multiplex PCR, yet TCRdb's version contains in-frame clones alone and is incomplete. This sample has some 97,000 clones, with more than 75% found just once. The V and J genes are TRBV5-1 and TRBJ2-3; 7 nucleotides match TRBD1. Material: peripheral blood, obtained on day 0 of MenACWY control vaccination. The sequence came from an adult in good health. The CDR3 protein is CASSLATGVFTDTQYF. For the CDR3, the DNA is TGCGCCAGCAGCCTTGCAACAGGGGTCTTCACAGATACGCAGTATTTT.